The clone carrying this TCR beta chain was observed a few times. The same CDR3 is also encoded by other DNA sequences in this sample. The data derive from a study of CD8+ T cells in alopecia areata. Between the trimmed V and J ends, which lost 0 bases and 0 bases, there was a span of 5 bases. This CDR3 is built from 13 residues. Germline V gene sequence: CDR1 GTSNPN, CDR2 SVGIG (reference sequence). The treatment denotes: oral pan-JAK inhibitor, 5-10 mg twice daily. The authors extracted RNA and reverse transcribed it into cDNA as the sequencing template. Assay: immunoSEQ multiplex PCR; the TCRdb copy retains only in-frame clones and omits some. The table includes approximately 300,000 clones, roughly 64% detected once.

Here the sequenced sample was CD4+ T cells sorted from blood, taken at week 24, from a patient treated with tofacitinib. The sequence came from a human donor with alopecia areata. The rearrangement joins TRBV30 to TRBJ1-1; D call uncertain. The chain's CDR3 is CAWSVRLNTEAFF. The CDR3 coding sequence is TGTGCCTGGAGTGTACGCCTGAACACTGAAGCTTTCTTT.